The source of this T cell receptor beta chain is a study of radiotherapy plus CTLA-4 blockade in lung cancer. Data came from immunoSEQ multiplex PCR; TCRdb stores just in-frame clones and leaves some out. The data hold approximately 94,000 clones, with about four fifths observed a single time. The V and J ends lost 2 bases and 5 bases respectively, with 8 bases between them. Germline CDR1 and CDR2: LNHDA and SQIVND (reference sequence). This CDR3 has 13 residues. This clonotype was obtained from a human donor with non-small cell lung cancer that progressed on radiotherapy plus ipilimumab. The rearrangement links TRBV19 to TRBJ2-3; D perhaps matches TRBD1 (5 bases). The specimen comprised peripheral blood, sampled from a patient treated with radiotherapy plus ipilimumab. The CDR3 region has the DNA TGTGCCAGTAGTATAACAGGCGGAGATACGCAGTATTTT. Amino acid sequence: CASSITGGDTQYF. Looking up the rest from reference TRBV19 and TRBJ2-3 gives the full variable domain: DGGITQSPKYLFRKEGQNVTLSCEQNLNHDAMYWYRQDPGQGLRLIYYSQIVNDFQKGDIAEGYSVSREKKESFPLTVTSAQKNPTAFYLCASSITGGDTQYFGPGTRLTVL.